The next 27 T cell receptor beta chains were all read from a single sample in a study of shared clonotypes between healthy human individuals. The repertoire was sequenced with immunoSEQ multiplex PCR; TCRdb's copy has only in-frame clones and lacks some. Of around 500,000 clones listed, 76% were seen once; the top ten hold over 10%. Sequences were obtained from PBMCs. The source is a woman between 40 and 50 years old in good health. Some clones in this sample may be carry-over from other donors' samples.

With regard to this clone: It may be a read error: a sequence one base away is much more abundant. This chain links TRBV6-4 with TRBJ1-2, with D possibly TRBD1 on 5 matching bases. V shed 4 bases and J shed 2 bases, with 5 bases lying between them. The CDR3 length is 12 residues. Looked up from germline, CDR1 is MRHNA and CDR2 is SNTAGT. CDR3 sequence: CASSAGNYGYTF. CDR3 sequence (DNA): TGTGCCAGCAGTGCAGGGAACTATGGCTACACCTTC.

This clone was found once. The V gene is TRBV11-2, the J gene TRBJ2-3, with unresolved D. The V gene lost 5 bases and the J gene lost 0 bases, with 9 bases spanning the gap. Germline CDR1 SGHAT, CDR2 FQNNGV. The CDR3 has 14 residues. The CDR3 here is CASSPQPSTDTQYF. The CDR3 DNA reads as TGTGCCAGCAGCCCCCAGCCTAGCACAGATACGCAGTATTTT.

The chain couples TRBV28 to TRBJ2-3; 8 bases are shared with TRBD2. J lost 1 base, V lost 2 bases, and 5 bases had no gene match. The germline V gene encodes CDR1 MDHEN and CDR2 SYDVKM. This CDR3 region has 16 residues. This chain's CDR3 is CASSLASGHGTDTQYF. CDR3 coding DNA: TGTGCCAGCAGTTTAGCTAGCGGGCACGGCACAGATACGCAGTATTTT.

The CDR3 sequence is CASSSRTGTDTQYF. CDR3 nucleotides: TGTGCCAGCAGCTCCCGGACAGGGACAGATACGCAGTATTTT. The rearrangement joins TRBV11-3 to TRBJ2-3; 8 bases agree with TRBD1. The CDR3 loop spans 14 amino acids. Germline V gene data show CDR1 as SGHNT and CDR2 as YENEEA. The J segment lost 3 bases and the V segment lost 4 bases, leaving 3 bases of the junction unmatched.

The gene calls are TRBV7-2 and TRBJ2-3, with D perhaps TRBD1 (6 bases). Trimming removed 4 bases at V and 4 bases at J, with 15 bases between. The CDR3 totals 15 residues. CDR1 and CDR2 from the germline V gene are SGHTA and FQGNSA. CDR3 nucleotide sequence: TGTGCCAGCAGCTACGTATCCAGGGGATCAGATACGCAGTATTTT. It codes for CASSYVSRGSDTQYF.

The rearrangement uses TRBV6-4 and TRBJ2-7; TRBD2 might be the D (7 bases). V dropped 6 bases and J dropped 2 bases, with 17 bases sitting between them. CDR3 length: 15 residues. Germline CDR1 is MRHNA and CDR2 is SNTAGT. CDR3 coding DNA: TGTGCCAGCAGCCTGGGGGCTAGCGGACCCTACGAGCAGTACTTC. Amino acid sequence: CASSLGASGPYEQYF.

This clone was seen repeatedly, ten times or more. The chain couples TRBV30 to TRBJ1-2; D unresolved. This CDR3 is built from 11 residues. From germline, CDR1 is GTSNPN and CDR2 SVGIG (reference sequence). V lost 5 bases and J lost 3, with 7 bases in between. CDR3 residues: CAWADHYGYTF. The CDR3, as DNA: TGTGCCTGGGCGGACCACTATGGCTACACCTTC.

Remarks on this clone: At one end the junction does not follow the germline gene, possibly because of a read error. V and J are TRBV4-3 and TRBJ2-3, with 8 bases that match TRBD2. This CDR3 has 18 amino acids. Germline CDR1 LGHNA, CDR2 YSLEER. The CDR3 loop reads CASSQDLNPAGVPDTRYF. As DNA, the CDR3 is TGCGCCAGCAGCCAAGATCTTAACCCAGCGGGAGTCCCAGATACGCGGTATTTT.

The rearrangement links TRBV6-1 to TRBJ2-1; 9 nucleotides match TRBD2. V was pared by 8 bases and J by 6 bases, with 11 bases of the junction left unmatched. The CDR3 covers 15 residues. Germline CDR1 reads MNHNS; CDR2 reads SASEGT. CDR3 amino acids: CASGQPSGNFNEQFF. CDR3 sequence (DNA): TGTGCCAGCGGTCAGCCTAGCGGGAATTTCAATGAGCAGTTCTTC.

The genes are TRBV10-2 and TRBJ1-5, with TRBD1 as a possible D gene (5 bases). V was cut by 8 bases and J by 3 bases, with 17 bases left in between. This CDR3 spans 15 amino acids. Germline V lookup: CDR1 WSHSY, CDR2 SAAADI. The CDR3 coding sequence is TGCGCCAGCGGGTTAGAGGCAGGGTACAATCAGCCCCAGCATTTT. Its protein product is CASGLEAGYNQPQHF.

This clone was picked up one time. V gene TRBV29-1 combines with J gene TRBJ2-3, with 9 bases lining up with TRBD2. The germline V gene encodes CDR1 SQVTM and CDR2 ANQGSEA. V lost 7 bases to trimming and J lost 3 bases; unmatched junction nucleotides: 5. This CDR3 contains 13 residues. In DNA form, the CDR3 reads TGCAGCGGGGGACTAGCAGAAACAGATACGCAGTATTTT. Residues: CSGGLAETDTQYF.

For this clone: The same CDR3 also results from other DNA sequences found in this sample. The V gene is TRBV5-1, the J gene TRBJ2-3; 7 bases align to TRBD1. The CDR3 totals 15 residues. V dropped 0 bases and J dropped 1; count of bases not matched to a gene: 2. The germline V gene has CDR1 SGHRS and CDR2 YFSETQ. CDR3 sequence reads: CASSLGTGGTDTQYF. The DNA for the CDR3 is TGCGCCAGCAGCTTGGGTACAGGGGGCACAGATACGCAGTATTTT. The entire variable domain, with the rest obtained from reference TRBV5-1 and TRBJ2-3, is as follows: KAGVTQTPRYLIKTRGQQVTLSCSPISGHRSVSWYQQTPGQGLQFLFEYFSETQRNKGNFPGRFSGRQFSNSRSEMNVSTLELGDSALYLCASSLGTGGTDTQYFGPGTRLTVL.

This chain links TRBV5-1 with TRBJ1-4; D might be TRBD1 (6 bases). There are 14 residues in the CDR3. CDR1 and CDR2 (germline): SGHRS, YFSETQ. Trimming took 4 bases from V and 8 from J, leaving 15 bases between them. The DNA for the CDR3 is TGCGCCAGCAGCGGTACCGGGACACCGGAAAAACTGTTTTTT. It translates to CASSGTGTPEKLFF.

The chain is built from TRBV4-3 and TRBJ1-6; D possibly corresponds to TRBD1 (5 bases). The germline CDR1 and CDR2 sequences are LGHNA and YSLEER. Trimming removed 4 bases from V and 7 bases from J, with 11 bases in between. The CDR3 is 14 amino acids. The chain's CDR3 is CASSPVGGNSPLHF. CDR3 nucleotides: TGCGCCAGCAGCCCCGTGGGGGGAAATTCACCCCTCCACTTT.

The chain employs TRBV28 and TRBJ1-4, with a possible D match to TRBD1 (6 bases). Trimming pared 8 bases from V and 1 base from J, leaving 14 bases between. The CDR3 extends over 15 amino acids. CDR1 is MDHEN, CDR2 SYDVKM, per germline. This CDR3 reads CASGQRRGTNEKLFF. In nucleotides, the CDR3 is TGTGCCAGCGGCCAGCGCAGGGGAACTAATGAAAAACTGTTTTTT.

This clone was detected only a few times. The V and J genes are TRBV7-9 and TRBJ2-5; maybe TRBD1 (6 bases). In germline, CDR1 is SEHNR, CDR2 FQNEAQ (reference sequence). V lost 6 bases to trimming and J lost 2 bases, with 16 bases between them. The length of the CDR3 is 15 residues. CDR3 nucleotides: TGTGCCAGCAGTTATATGGACAGTAAGCAAGAGACCCAGTACTTC. Translated, it gives CASSYMDSKQETQYF.

The rearrangement joins TRBV7-3 to TRBJ2-1; 7 nucleotides match TRBD2. J lost 3 bases, V lost 5 bases, and 16 bases had no gene match. This CDR3 spans 18 amino acids. Germline V lookup: CDR1 SGHTA, CDR2 FQGTGA. In DNA, the CDR3 is TGTGCCAGCAGCCCGTACGCTGGGAGGGTAGCGGTCTACAATGAGCAGTTCTTC. It translates to CASSPYAGRVAVYNEQFF.

Details on this clone: At one boundary the junction diverges from the germline segment, which might be a read error. The rearrangement links TRBV27 to TRBJ1-5; tentatively, D is TRBD1 (5 bases). This CDR3 has 15 residues. CDR1 is MNHEY and CDR2 is SMNVEV in the germline V gene (reference sequence). CDR3 protein: CASSISGGRSQPQHF. The DNA of the CDR3 is TGTGCCAGCAGTATATCCGGGGGTCGCAGTCAGCCCCAGCATTTT.

The V call is TRBV7-3, the J call TRBJ2-6; unclear D gene. The CDR3 sequence is 16 residues long. Trimming left V 4 bases short and J 0 bases short, with 10 bases between. Germline assignment: CDR1 SGHTA and CDR2 FQGTGA. The CDR3 DNA sequence: TGTGCCAGCAGCTCAAACTCGGGCTCTGGGGCCAACGTCCTGACTTTC. The encoded protein is CASSSNSGSGANVLTF.

This clone was detected a few times. The chain is built from TRBV19 and TRBJ2-1, with TRBD2 identical over 8 bases. Germline assignment: CDR1 LNHDA and CDR2 SQIVND (reference sequence). This CDR3 comprises 16 residues. The V segment lost 9 bases and the J segment 3 bases; nucleotides outside the gene matches: 13. This chain's CDR3 is CASDEGGGRFYNEQFF. The CDR3, as DNA: TGTGCCAGCGATGAGGGAGGCGGGAGGTTCTACAATGAGCAGTTCTTC.

This rearrangement joins TRBV11-2 to TRBJ2-7; unclear D gene. V shed 5 bases and J shed 2 bases, with 10 bases lying between them. CDR3 length equals 13 residues. CDR1 is SGHAT and CDR2 is FQNNGV in the germline V gene. The CDR3 spells CASSPPATYEQYF. CDR3 DNA: TGTGCCAGCAGCCCACCTGCCACCTACGAGCAGTACTTC.

The chain recombines TRBV18 with TRBJ1-5; weak D call: TRBD1 (5 bases). CDR3 length: 16 amino acids. V gave up 2 bases and J gave up 6 bases, with 17 bases separating them. The germline gives CDR1 KGHSH, CDR2 LQKENI. CDR3 DNA: TGTGCCAGCTCACCAGCCAGGGTGCAGGGTATTCAGCCCCAGCATTTT. It encodes CASSPARVQGIQPQHF.

The chain couples TRBV20-1 to TRBJ2-7; D is ambiguous. This CDR3 has 11 residues. The V and J ends lost 8 bases and 1 base respectively, with 9 bases between them. The germline gives CDR1 DFQATT, CDR2 SNEGSKA (reference sequence). CDR3 residues: CSLQRSYEQYF. The CDR3 DNA is TGCAGTCTGCAGAGGTCCTACGAGCAGTACTTC.

The rearrangement joins TRBV5-1 to TRBJ1-4, with no clear D. V lost 2 bases and J 10 bases, leaving 15 bases between the germline ends. The CDR3 has 14 amino acids. The germline gives CDR1 SGHRS, CDR2 YFSETQ. This CDR3 reads CASSFEGSWGKLFF. CDR3 DNA sequence: TGCGCCAGCAGCTTTGAGGGCAGCTGGGGAAAACTGTTTTTT.

Concerning this clone: A much larger clonotype is one base distant, so this may be a read error. V and J are TRBV5-1 and TRBJ2-7, with 10 bases lining up with TRBD2. The CDR3 loop spans 16 amino acids. V was pared by 2 bases and J by 5 bases, with 10 bases of the junction left unmatched. The germline V gene encodes CDR1 SGHRS and CDR2 YFSETQ. The CDR3 DNA reads as TGCGCCAGCAGCTTCTATAGCGGGAGGTCCCCCCACGAGCAGTACTTC. Its translation is CASSFYSGRSPHEQYF.

The chain joins TRBV7-8 to TRBJ2-1; 10 nucleotides line up with TRBD2. This CDR3 spans 15 amino acids. Germline CDR1 SGHVS, CDR2 FQNEAQ. V trimming: 3 bases; J trimming: 6 bases; junction bases outside the gene matches: 5. DNA for the CDR3: TGTGCCAGCAGCTTCTCTAGCGGGAGTCTCAATGAGCAGTTCTTC. Encoded protein: CASSFSSGSLNEQFF.

The chain carries TRBV5-4 and TRBJ2-2, with a possible D match to TRBD1 (5 bases). Germline CDR1 is SGHNT and CDR2 is YYREEE (reference sequence). V dropped 2 bases and J dropped 3 bases, with 11 bases sitting between them. This CDR3 comprises 15 residues. The CDR3 here is CASSLFTGDTGELFF. The CDR3 DNA reads TGTGCCAGCAGCTTATTCACAGGAGACACCGGGGAGCTGTTTTTT.